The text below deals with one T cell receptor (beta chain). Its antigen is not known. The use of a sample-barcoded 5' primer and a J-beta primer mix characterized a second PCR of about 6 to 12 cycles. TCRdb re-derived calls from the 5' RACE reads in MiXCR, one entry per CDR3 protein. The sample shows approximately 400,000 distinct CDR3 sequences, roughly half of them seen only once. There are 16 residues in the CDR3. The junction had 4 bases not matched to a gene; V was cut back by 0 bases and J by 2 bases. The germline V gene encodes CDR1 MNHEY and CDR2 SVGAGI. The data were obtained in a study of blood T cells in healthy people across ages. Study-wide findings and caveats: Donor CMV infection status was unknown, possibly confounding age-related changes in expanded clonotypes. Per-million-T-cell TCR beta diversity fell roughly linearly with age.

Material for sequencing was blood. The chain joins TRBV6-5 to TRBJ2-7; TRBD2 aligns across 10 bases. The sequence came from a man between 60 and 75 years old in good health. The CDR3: CASSYSRLAGAYEQYF. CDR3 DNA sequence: TGTGCCAGCAGTTACTCGAGGCTAGCGGGGGCCTACGAGCAGTACTTC.